This T cell receptor (beta chain) was documented in a study of identical twins. Study-wide results and limits: Out-of-frame TCR alpha sharing in monozygotic twins exceeded recombination model predictions. For zero-insertion analyses, partial confounding could come from invariant MAIT and iNKT cells.

Notes on this clonotype: Its antigen is not identified.

Carrying unique molecular identifiers, the cDNA also gained a universal primer site through template switching. Via MiXCR, TCRdb re-called the 5' RACE reads, giving one row per CDR3 protein. The sample yields about 530,000 distinct CDR3 sequences, approximately 16% seen once. There were only healthy Caucasians among the donors. The same data also contributed to another study, on yellow fever vaccine responses in identical twins.

The receptor comes from a woman younger than 30 in good health. The material sequenced was CD4+ T cells sorted from blood.

Written as DNA, the CDR3 is TGTGCCAGCAATTCACAGGGGGCGTTTTACGAGCAGTACTTC. The encoded protein is CASNSQGAFYEQYF. V and J are TRBV12-3 or TRBV12-4 and TRBJ2-7; 9 bases agree with TRBD1. V was clipped by 7 bases and J by 4 bases; unmatched bases: 8. The CDR3 totals 14 residues.